A selection of T cell receptor delta chains follows, all from one sample in a study of gamma-delta T cells after stem cell transplantation. TCRdb processed the RT-PCR reads again with the CATT caller. The repertoire holds about 700 delta-chain clones, with around 2.7% as singletons. The sequencing input was gamma-delta T cells. Receptors were obtained from a human donor. It is not recorded whose cells these are; they may come from a transplant donor. Both conserved end residues are part of each CDR3.

cdr3_length,v_call,cdr3_aa
15,TRDV2,CACDTVGTYIDKLIF
15,TRDV2,CACARPRDFTDKLIF
15,TRDV2,CACERLGDTTDKLIF
20,TRDV2,CACDTLVFSDLLEDTDKLIF
16,TRDV2,CACDTLLGDTTDKLIF
16,TRDV2,CACDTVATGDRGKLIF
17,TRDV2,CACDTLLGDTRSDKLIF
19,TRDV2,CACDGPLGDTRKHTDKLIF
18,TRDV2,CACDTVRDKRMYTDKLIF
15,TRDV2,CACDFLGDTTDKLIF
17,TRDV2,CACDTIGATSGADKLIF
14,TRDV2,CACDTVGDKAQLFF
20,TRDV2,CACDTISRDTHSWDTRQMFF
15,TRDV2,CACDTVGTNTDKLIF
21,TRDV1,CALGEPLSQWGYGTNTDKLIF
19,TRDV2,CACDPSFGPSTSDTDKLIF
25,TRDV1,CALGELWIHARPSGDTPRYTDKLIF
19,TRDV2,CACDTVASTGGPTTDKLIF
16,TRDV2,CACDTLGDTRSDKLIF
22,TRDV2,CACDTVASTGGTPEGYTDKLIF
15,TRDV2,CACEDLGDPGNKLIF
16,TRDV2,CACDLLGDTQGDKLIF
21,TRDV2,CACDTGKGYWGIQWSTDKLIF
16,TRDV2,CACLTLSHLQGDKLIF
18,TRDV2,CACDTVTGGYVTTDKLIF
16,TRDV2,CACDEVLGGAAAQLFF